Below, 18 T cell receptor beta chains from the same sample are listed, as sequenced in a study of shared clonotypes between healthy human individuals. Profiling relied on immunoSEQ multiplex PCR, and the TCRdb table lists in-frame clones only, not all of them. Of 1.5 million to 1.9 million clones in the sample, 95% to 99% were seen once. Specimen: naive CD4+ T cells sorted from blood. As to subset: CD45RA+ positively selected. All receptors come from a man younger than 40 in good health.

V gene TRBV6-5 combines with J gene TRBJ2-1; D call uncertain. The CDR3 length is 15 residues. Trimming left V 2 bases short and J 6 bases short, with 14 bases between. Germline V gene data show CDR1 as MNHEY and CDR2 as SVGAGI. The CDR3 here is CASSYRQDAINEQFF. CDR3 sequence (DNA): TGTGCCAGCAGTTACAGGCAGGATGCCATCAATGAGCAGTTCTTC.

A single count supports this clone. The rearrangement joins TRBV5-5 to TRBJ1-1; D gene ambiguous. Trimming stripped 0 bases from V and 0 bases from J, with 6 bases between. CDR3 length: 14 residues. The germline V gene has CDR1 SGHKS and CDR2 YYEKEE (reference sequence). CDR3 amino acids: CASSLAALNTEAFF. In DNA form, the CDR3 reads TGTGCCAGCAGCTTGGCCGCTTTGAACACTGAAGCTTTCTTT.

The CDR3 here is CASSQRTGTGNTIYF. CDR3 sequence (DNA): TGTGCCAGCAGCCAAAGGACAGGGACTGGAAACACCATATATTTT. This chain connects TRBV7-9 to TRBJ1-3, with 8 nucleotides matching TRBD1. Germline V gene data show CDR1 as SEHNR and CDR2 as FQNEAQ (reference sequence). The CDR3 extends over 15 amino acids. V dropped 5 bases and J dropped 2; count of bases not matched to a gene: 5.

The chain is built from TRBV29-1 and TRBJ2-5; D perhaps matches TRBD1 (5 bases). There are 13 residues in the CDR3. Per the germline V gene, CDR1 is SQVTM and CDR2 is ANQGSEA. Trimming pared 1 base from V and 4 bases from J, leaving 10 bases between. The CDR3, as DNA: TGCAGCGTTGAAGCCCGGCAGGGAGAGACCCAGTACTTC. Translated, it gives CSVEARQGETQYF.

The V call is TRBV7-9, the J call TRBJ2-1; the match to TRBD2 covers 11 bases. The length of the CDR3 is 15 residues. J was trimmed by 2 bases and V by 8 bases; bases with no gene match: 5. In germline, CDR1 is SEHNR, CDR2 FQNEAQ (reference sequence). The CDR3 DNA follows: TGTGCCAGCGCCCTGGGACTAGCGGCCTACAATGAGCAGTTCTTC. Its protein is CASALGLAAYNEQFF.

The V call is TRBV25-1, the J call TRBJ2-3; D may be TRBD2 (5 bases). The CDR3 contains 13 residues. The germline V gene encodes CDR1 MGHDK and CDR2 SYGVNS. V was cut by 2 bases and J by 3 bases, with 6 bases left in between. The CDR3 loop is CASSELATDTQYF. The CDR3 bases are TGTGCCAGCAGTGAACTAGCAACAGATACGCAGTATTTT.

This chain uses TRBV25-1 with TRBJ1-5; TRBD1 agrees at 11 bases. Unmatched junction bases numbered 14, after V lost 10 bases and J lost 0 bases. CDR1 and CDR2 from the germline V gene are MGHDK and SYGVNS. CDR3 length equals 18 residues. The CDR3 nucleotides are TGTGCCAATGATAATCCGGGACAGGGGGAGTATAGCAATCAGCCCCAGCATTTT. Translation: CANDNPGQGEYSNQPQHF.

The CDR3 region is CASSSREGPQHF. The CDR3 DNA reads as TGTGCCAGCAGTTCCAGGGAGGGGCCCCAGCATTTT. The V call is TRBV25-1, the J call TRBJ1-5, with a possible D match to TRBD1 (5 bases). The germline V gene has CDR1 MGHDK and CDR2 SYGVNS. V was cut by 5 bases and J by 9 bases, with 11 bases left in between. The CDR3 sequence is 12 residues long. Full variable domain (remainder filled in from reference TRBV25-1 and TRBJ1-5): EADIYQTPRYLVIGTGKKITLECSQTMGHDKMYWYQQDPGMELHLIHYSYGVNSTEKGDLSSESTVSRIRTEHFPLTLESARPSHTSQYLCASSSREGPQHFGDGTRLSIL.

This clone appeared a single time. This chain links TRBV27 with TRBJ2-7; 10 positions match TRBD2. There are 16 residues in the CDR3. Germline CDR1 reads MNHEY; CDR2 reads SMNVEV (reference sequence). V dropped 5 bases and J dropped 7; count of bases not matched to a gene: 14. The CDR3 nucleotides are TGTGCCAGCAGTCCAAGTAGCGGGAGGAGGGCTTCTGAGCAGTACTTC. It encodes CASSPSSGRRASEQYF.

The genes are TRBV11-3 and TRBJ1-1; 7 positions agree with TRBD1. Trimming at V came to 5 bases and at J to 3 bases, leaving 6 bases not matched to a gene. The V gene's germline CDR1 is SGHNT and CDR2 YENEEA. The length of the CDR3 is 14 residues. Here the CDR3 DNA reads TGTGCCAGCAGCCCCAGGGGGGGGGACACTGAAGCTTTCTTT. This codes for CASSPRGGDTEAFF. The variable domain in full, with the rest retrieved from reference TRBV11-3 and TRBJ1-1, is EAGVVQSPRYKIIEKKQPVAFWCNPISGHNTLYWYLQNLGQGPELLIRYENEEAVDDSQLPKDRFSAERLKGVDSTLKIQPAELGDSAVYLCASSPRGGDTEAFFGQGTRLTVV.

The chain employs TRBV5-6 and TRBJ2-7; D could derive from TRBD1 or TRBD2 (5 bases each). Germline values: CDR1 SGHDT, CDR2 YYEEEE. The germline V and J ends were trimmed by 0 bases and 6 bases, with 13 bases remaining between them. The CDR3 sequence is 14 residues long. CDR3 sequence (DNA): TGTGCCAGCAGCTTGGCCAGTAGAGGGACCGAGCAGTACTTC. Translating gives CASSLASRGTEQYF.

This clone was detected once. The chain couples TRBV6-6 to TRBJ2-1, with a tentative D call TRBD1 (5 bases). The CDR3 loop spans 15 amino acids. V dropped 0 bases and J dropped 3 bases, with 9 bases sitting between them. The germline V gene has CDR1 MNHNY and CDR2 SVGAGI (reference sequence). The CDR3 reads CASSYSDTDYNEQFF. The DNA of the CDR3 is TGTGCCAGCAGTTACTCGGACACCGACTACAATGAGCAGTTCTTC.

This clone was detected once. In the same sample, other DNA sequences code for this CDR3. This rearrangement joins TRBV5-4 to TRBJ2-2, with D possibly TRBD1 on 5 matching bases. Trimming stripped 1 base from V and 2 bases from J, with 6 bases between. This CDR3 is 14 amino acids long. Germline V gives CDR1 SGHNT, CDR2 YYREEE (reference sequence). CDR3 nucleotide sequence: TGTGCCAGCAGCTTGACAGGAAACACCGGGGAGCTGTTTTTT. Protein sequence: CASSLTGNTGELFF. The variable domain in full, completed from reference TRBV5-4 and TRBJ2-2, reads ETGVTQSPTHLIKTRGQQVTLRCSSQSGHNTVSWYQQALGQGPQFIFQYYREEENGRGNFPPRFSGLQFPNYSSELNVNALELDDSALYLCASSLTGNTGELFFGEGSRLTVL.

V and J are TRBV5-1 and TRBJ2-5; D remains ambiguous. V lost 7 bases to trimming and J lost 5 bases, with 15 bases between them. The V gene's germline CDR1 is SGHRS and CDR2 YFSETQ. CDR3 length equals 13 residues. The CDR3 bases are TGCGCCAGCTCTCCCCAGACCCGGGAGACCCAGTACTTC. It specifies CASSPQTRETQYF.

This clone was recorded only once. For the CDR3, the DNA is TGTGCCAGCAGTTCCGACCAGGGGGGCAATCAGCCCCAGCATTTT. It specifies CASSSDQGGNQPQHF. The J gene is TRBJ1-5, the V gene TRBV2, with 7 bases aligning to TRBD1. The ends lost 5 bases at V and 2 bases at J; junction bases unmatched: 6. This CDR3 contains 15 residues. Germline CDR1 is SNHLY and CDR2 is FYNNEI.

V usage is TRBV5-6 and J usage is TRBJ2-6; D remains ambiguous. The CDR3 sequence is 14 residues long. CDR1 and CDR2 from the germline V gene are SGHDT and YYEEEE. V was cut by 1 base and J by 0 bases, with 2 bases left in between. CDR3 nucleotides: TGTGCCAGCAGCTTGAGCTCTGGGGCCAACGTCCTGACTTTC. The encoded protein is CASSLSSGANVLTF. Full variable domain (missing parts from reference TRBV5-6 and TRBJ2-6): DAGVTQSPTHLIKTRGQQVTLRCSPKSGHDTVSWYQQALGQGPQFIFQYYEEEERQRGNFPDRFSGHQFPNYSSELNVNALLLGDSALYLCASSLSSGANVLTFGAGSRLTVL.

The gene calls are TRBV5-1 and TRBJ2-7, with D perhaps assigned TRBD1 or TRBD2 (5 bases each). The V gene lost 0 bases and the J gene lost 0 bases, with 16 bases spanning the gap. Germline CDR1 reads SGHRS; CDR2 reads YFSETQ. This CDR3 is built from 17 residues. CDR3 protein: CASSLEYGTGTSYEQYF. The CDR3 bases are TGCGCCAGCAGCTTGGAATATGGGACGGGGACCTCCTACGAGCAGTACTTC.

The chain has TRBV7-2 and TRBJ1-4, with D perhaps TRBD1 (6 bases). CDR3 size: 16 residues. Germline V gives CDR1 SGHTA, CDR2 FQGNSA. Trimming pared 4 bases from V and 3 bases from J, leaving 15 bases between. The DNA of the CDR3 is TGTGCCAGCAGCTGGAGCAGGGGTATGGCTAATGAAAAACTGTTTTTT. It codes for CASSWSRGMANEKLFF.